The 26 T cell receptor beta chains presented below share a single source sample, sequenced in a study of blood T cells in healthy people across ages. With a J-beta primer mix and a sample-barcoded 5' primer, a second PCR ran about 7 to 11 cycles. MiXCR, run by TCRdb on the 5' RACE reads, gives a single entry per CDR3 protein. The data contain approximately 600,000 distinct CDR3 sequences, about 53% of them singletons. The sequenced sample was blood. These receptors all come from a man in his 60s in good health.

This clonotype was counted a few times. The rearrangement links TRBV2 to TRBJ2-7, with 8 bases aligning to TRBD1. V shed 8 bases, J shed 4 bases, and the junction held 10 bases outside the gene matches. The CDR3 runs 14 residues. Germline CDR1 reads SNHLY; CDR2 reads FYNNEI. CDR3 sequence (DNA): TGTGCCAGCGCTAGCCGACAGGGGCCTTACGAGCAGTACTTC. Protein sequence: CASASRQGPYEQYF.

The chain's CDR3 is CASSQGQRREKLFF. In nucleotides, the CDR3 is TGCGCCAGCAGCCAAGGTCAAAGACGTGAAAAACTGTTTTTT. The V gene is TRBV4-1, the J gene TRBJ1-4; D is ambiguous. The CDR3 sequence is 14 residues long. The ends were cut back, 1 base at V and 7 bases at J, with 10 bases in the middle. CDR1 and CDR2 from the germline V gene are MGHRA and YSYEKL.

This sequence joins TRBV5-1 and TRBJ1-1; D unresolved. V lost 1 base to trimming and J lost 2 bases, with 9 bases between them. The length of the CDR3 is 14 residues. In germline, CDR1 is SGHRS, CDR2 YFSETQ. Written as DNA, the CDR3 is TGCGCCAGCAGCTTGTATCCCGGTAACACTGAAGCTTTCTTT. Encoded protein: CASSLYPGNTEAFF.

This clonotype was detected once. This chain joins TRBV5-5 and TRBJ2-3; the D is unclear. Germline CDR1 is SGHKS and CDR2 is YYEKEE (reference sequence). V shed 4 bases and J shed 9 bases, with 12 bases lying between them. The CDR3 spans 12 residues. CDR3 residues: CASSVDILTQYF. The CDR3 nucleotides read TGTGCCAGCAGCGTAGACATTTTAACGCAGTATTTT.

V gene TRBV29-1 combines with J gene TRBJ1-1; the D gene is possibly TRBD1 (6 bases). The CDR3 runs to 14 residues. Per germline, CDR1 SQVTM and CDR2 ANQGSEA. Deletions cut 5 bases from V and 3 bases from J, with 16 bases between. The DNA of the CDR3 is TGCAGCGTTAGGCAGGGGATGATGTACACTGAAGCTTTCTTT. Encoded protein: CSVRQGMMYTEAFF.

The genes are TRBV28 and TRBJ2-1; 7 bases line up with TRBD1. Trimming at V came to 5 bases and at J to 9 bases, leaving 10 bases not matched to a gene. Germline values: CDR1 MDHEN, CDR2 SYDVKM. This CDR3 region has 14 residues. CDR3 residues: CASSNTGQRGEQFF. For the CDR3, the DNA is TGTGCCAGCAGTAATACGGGACAGAGAGGTGAGCAGTTCTTC. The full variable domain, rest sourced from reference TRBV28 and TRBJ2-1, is DVKVTQSSRYLVKRTGEKVFLECVQDMDHENMFWYRQDPGLGLRLIYFSYDVKMKEKGDIPEGYSVSREKKERFSLILESASTNQTSMYLCASSNTGQRGEQFFGPGTRLTVL.

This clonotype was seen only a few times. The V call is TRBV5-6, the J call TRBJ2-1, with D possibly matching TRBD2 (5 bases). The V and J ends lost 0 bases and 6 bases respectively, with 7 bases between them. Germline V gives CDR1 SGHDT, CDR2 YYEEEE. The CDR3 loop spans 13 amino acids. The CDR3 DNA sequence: TGTGCCAGCAGCTTGGGACTAATCAATGAGCAGTTCTTC. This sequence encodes CASSLGLINEQFF.

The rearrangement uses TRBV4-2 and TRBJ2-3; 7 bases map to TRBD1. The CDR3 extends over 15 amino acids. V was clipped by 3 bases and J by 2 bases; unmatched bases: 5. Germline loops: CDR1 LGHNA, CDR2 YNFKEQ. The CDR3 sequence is CASSHRGRNTDTQYF. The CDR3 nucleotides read TGTGCCAGCAGCCATAGGGGGCGAAACACAGATACGCAGTATTTT.

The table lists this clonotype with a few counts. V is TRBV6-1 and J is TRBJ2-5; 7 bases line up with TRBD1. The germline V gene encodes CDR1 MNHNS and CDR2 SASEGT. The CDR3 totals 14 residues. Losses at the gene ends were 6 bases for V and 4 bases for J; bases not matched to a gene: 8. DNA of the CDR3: TGTGCCAGCAGCCCCGGACAGGACGGAGAGACCCAGTACTTC. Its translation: CASSPGQDGETQYF.

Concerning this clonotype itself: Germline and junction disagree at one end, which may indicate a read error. The CDR3 DNA is TGTGCCAGCAGTAGACACGGTCCAGCTAACCATGGCTACACCTTC. Protein: CASSRHGPANHGYTF. This chain joins TRBV25-1 and TRBJ1-2; no clear D gene. The CDR3 contains 15 residues. Germline values: CDR1 MGHDK, CDR2 SYGVNS.

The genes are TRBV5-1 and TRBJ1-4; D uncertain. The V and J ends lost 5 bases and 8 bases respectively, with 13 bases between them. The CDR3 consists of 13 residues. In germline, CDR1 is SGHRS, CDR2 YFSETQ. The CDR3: CASRAGRNEKLFF. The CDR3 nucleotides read TGCGCCAGCAGGGCGGGGAGGAACGAAAAACTGTTTTTT.

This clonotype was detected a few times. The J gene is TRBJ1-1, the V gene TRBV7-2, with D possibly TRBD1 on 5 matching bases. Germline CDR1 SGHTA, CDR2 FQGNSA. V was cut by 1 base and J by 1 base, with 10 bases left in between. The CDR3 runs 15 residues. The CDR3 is CASSLVGTGNTEAFF. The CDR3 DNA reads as TGTGCCAGCAGCTTAGTGGGGACGGGGAACACTGAAGCTTTCTTT.

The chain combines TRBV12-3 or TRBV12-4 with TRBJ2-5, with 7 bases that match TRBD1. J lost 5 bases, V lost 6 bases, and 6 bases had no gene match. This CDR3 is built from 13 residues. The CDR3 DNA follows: TGTGCCAGCAGCACCAGGGGGTCGGAGACCCAGTACTTC. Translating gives CASSTRGSETQYF.

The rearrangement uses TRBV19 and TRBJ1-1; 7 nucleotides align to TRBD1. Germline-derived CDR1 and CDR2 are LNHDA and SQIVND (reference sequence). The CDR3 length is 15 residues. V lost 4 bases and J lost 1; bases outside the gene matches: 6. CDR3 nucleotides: TGTGCCAGTAGTAGTACAGGGGCTCCGAACACTGAAGCTTTCTTT. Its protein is CASSSTGAPNTEAFF. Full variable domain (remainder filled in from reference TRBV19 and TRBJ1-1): DGGITQSPKYLFRKEGQNVTLSCEQNLNHDAMYWYRQDPGQGLRLIYYSQIVNDFQKGDIAEGYSVSREKKESFPLTVTSAQKNPTAFYLCASSSTGAPNTEAFFGQGTRLTVV.

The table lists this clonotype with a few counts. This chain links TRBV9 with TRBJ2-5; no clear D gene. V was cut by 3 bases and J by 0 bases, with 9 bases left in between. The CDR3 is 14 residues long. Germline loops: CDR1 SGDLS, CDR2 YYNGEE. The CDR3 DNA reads TGTGCCAGCAGCGAGACTCCCAACCAAGAGACCCAGTACTTC. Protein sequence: CASSETPNQETQYF.

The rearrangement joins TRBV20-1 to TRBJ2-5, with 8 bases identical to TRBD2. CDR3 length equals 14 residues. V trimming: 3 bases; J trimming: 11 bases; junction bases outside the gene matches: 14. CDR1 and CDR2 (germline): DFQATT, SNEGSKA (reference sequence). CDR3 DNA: TGCAGTGCTAGGGGCGGGACTAGTCTCAATGAGCAGTACTTC. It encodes CSARGGTSLNEQYF.

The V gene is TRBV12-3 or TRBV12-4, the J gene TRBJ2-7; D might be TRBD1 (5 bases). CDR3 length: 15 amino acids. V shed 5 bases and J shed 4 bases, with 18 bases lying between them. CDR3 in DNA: TGTGCCAGCAGTGCCCCGACAGTGGCAGTGTACGAGCAGTACTTC. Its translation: CASSAPTVAVYEQYF.

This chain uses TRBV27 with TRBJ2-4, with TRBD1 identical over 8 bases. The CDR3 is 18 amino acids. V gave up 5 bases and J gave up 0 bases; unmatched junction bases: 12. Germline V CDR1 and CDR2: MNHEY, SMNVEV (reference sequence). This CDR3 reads CASSPGQGLTGAKNIQYF. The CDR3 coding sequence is TGTGCCAGCAGTCCAGGACAGGGCCTAACCGGAGCCAAAAACATTCAGTACTTC.

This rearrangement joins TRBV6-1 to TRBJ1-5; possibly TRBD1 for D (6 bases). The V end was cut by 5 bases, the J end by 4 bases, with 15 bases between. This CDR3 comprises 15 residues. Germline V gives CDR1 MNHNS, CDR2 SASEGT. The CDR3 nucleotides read TGTGCCAGCAGTAGCAGGGGCCCCCAAAATCAGCCCCAGCATTTT. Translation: CASSSRGPQNQPQHF.

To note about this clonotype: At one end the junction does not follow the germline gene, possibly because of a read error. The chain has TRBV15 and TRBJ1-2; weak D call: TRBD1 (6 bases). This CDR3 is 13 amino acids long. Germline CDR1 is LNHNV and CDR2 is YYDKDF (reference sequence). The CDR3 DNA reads TGTGCCACCAGTAGAGACAGGATGGGTGGCTACACCTTC. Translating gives CATSRDRMGGYTF.

CDR3 DNA: TGCAGCGTTGAAGAACTAGTAACAACTGAAGCTTTCTTT. Translating gives CSVEELVTTEAFF. The chain has TRBV29-1 and TRBJ1-1; D is undetermined. V lost 0 bases, J lost 5 bases, and 10 bases lay in between. The length of the CDR3 is 13 residues. Germline loops: CDR1 SQVTM, CDR2 ANQGSEA.

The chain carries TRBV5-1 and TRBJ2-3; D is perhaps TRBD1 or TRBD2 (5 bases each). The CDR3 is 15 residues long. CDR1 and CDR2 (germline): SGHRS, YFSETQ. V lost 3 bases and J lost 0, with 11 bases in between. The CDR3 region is CASSSGTTSTDTQYF. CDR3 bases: TGCGCCAGCAGCTCCGGGACCACTAGCACAGATACGCAGTATTTT.

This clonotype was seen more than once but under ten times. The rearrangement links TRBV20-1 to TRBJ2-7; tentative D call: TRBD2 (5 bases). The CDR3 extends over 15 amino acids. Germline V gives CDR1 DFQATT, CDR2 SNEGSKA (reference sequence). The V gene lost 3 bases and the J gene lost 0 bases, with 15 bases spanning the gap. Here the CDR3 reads CSASPRLTSSYEQYF. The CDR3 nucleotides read TGCAGTGCTAGCCCCCGACTAACGAGCTCCTACGAGCAGTACTTC.

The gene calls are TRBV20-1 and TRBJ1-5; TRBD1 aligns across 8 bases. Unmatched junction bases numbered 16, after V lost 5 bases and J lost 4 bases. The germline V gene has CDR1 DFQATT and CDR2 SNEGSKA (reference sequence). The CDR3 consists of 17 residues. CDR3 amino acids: CSAVLTGGRGVNQPQHF. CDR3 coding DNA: TGCAGTGCTGTTTTAACAGGGGGACGGGGTGTAAATCAGCCCCAGCATTTT.

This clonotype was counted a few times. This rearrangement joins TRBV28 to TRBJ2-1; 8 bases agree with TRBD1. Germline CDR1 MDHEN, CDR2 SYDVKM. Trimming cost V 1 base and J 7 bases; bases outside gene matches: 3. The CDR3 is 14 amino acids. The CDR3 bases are TGTGCCAGCAGTTTATCTCAGGGGGCGAATGAGCAGTTCTTC. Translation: CASSLSQGANEQFF.

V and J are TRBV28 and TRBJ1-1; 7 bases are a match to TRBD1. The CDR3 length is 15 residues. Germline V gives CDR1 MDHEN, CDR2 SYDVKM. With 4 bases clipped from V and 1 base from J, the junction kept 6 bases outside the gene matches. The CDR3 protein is CASSSSGQPNTEAFF. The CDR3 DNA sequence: TGTGCCAGCAGTTCATCGGGACAGCCGAACACTGAAGCTTTCTTT.